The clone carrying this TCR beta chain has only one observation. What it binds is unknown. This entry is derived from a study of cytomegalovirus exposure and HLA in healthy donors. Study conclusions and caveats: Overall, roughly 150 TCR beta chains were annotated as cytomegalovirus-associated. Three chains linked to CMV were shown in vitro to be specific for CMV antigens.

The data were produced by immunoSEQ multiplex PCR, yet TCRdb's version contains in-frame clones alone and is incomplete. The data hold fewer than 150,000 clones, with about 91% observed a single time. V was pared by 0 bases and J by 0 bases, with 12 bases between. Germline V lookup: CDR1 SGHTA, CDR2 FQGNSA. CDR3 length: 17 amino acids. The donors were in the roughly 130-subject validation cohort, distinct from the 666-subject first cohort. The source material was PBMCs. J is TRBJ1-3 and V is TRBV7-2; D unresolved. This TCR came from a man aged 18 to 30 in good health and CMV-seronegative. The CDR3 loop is CASSLAIGLHSGNTIYF. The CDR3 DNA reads TGTGCCAGCAGCTTAGCGATCGGACTCCACTCTGGAAACACCATATATTTT.